Listed below are T cell receptor beta chains from one sample, sequenced in a study of blood T cell repertoires in COVID-19. Clones were read by immunoSEQ multiplex PCR, and TCRdb kept only the in-frame ones, dropping some. This table holds 97,000 or so clones, more than 65% found once. The sample consisted of peripheral blood. The source of these receptors is a woman older than 75 with active or convalescent COVID-19. Both conserved end residues are part of each CDR3. The D gene is left open where the match is weak. The size field is filled for only some rows; it gives once, few, many or a size class.

DNA,CDR3,D,V,size,J
TGTGCCAGCAGCGATCCACAGGGTCAAGAGACCCAGTACTTC,CASSDPQGQETQYF,NA,TRBV7-9,NA,TRBJ2-5
TGCAGTGCTAGTCGGGCGGGAGGAACTTACAATGAGCAGTTCTTC,CSASRAGGTYNEQFF,TRBD2,TRBV20-1,few,TRBJ2-1
TGTGCCAGCAGCCCGACAGGGGGGAACATTCAGTACTTC,CASSPTGGNIQYF,TRBD1,TRBV5-4,NA,TRBJ2-4
TGTGCCAGCAGCGCGGGTAGCACAGATACGCAGTATTTT,CASSAGSTDTQYF,NA,TRBV9,NA,TRBJ2-3
TGTGCTAGTGCTCTAGCGGGAGGCCGGACAGATACGCAGTATTTT,CASALAGGRTDTQYF,TRBD2,TRBV12-5,NA,TRBJ2-3
TGCGCCAGCAGTCGGGGGGTGCCAGAGACCCAGTACTTC,CASSRGVPETQYF,TRBD2,TRBV5-1,once,TRBJ2-5
TGTGCCAGCAGCTTGCATGTAGCGGGCGGGCATGGGGCCAACGTCCTGACTTTC,CASSLHVAGGHGANVLTF,TRBD2,TRBV5-4,NA,TRBJ2-6
TGTGCCAGCAGCGTAACCTGGACTAGCGGCACCGGGGAGCTGTTTTTT,CASSVTWTSGTGELFF,TRBD2,TRBV9,NA,TRBJ2-2
TGTGCCAGCAGCTTAGTTCGGGTCAGCTCCTACAATGAGCAGTTCTTC,CASSLVRVSSYNEQFF,NA,TRBV11-2,NA,TRBJ2-1
TGTGCCAGCAGCTTGGGGCAGGGGAATTCACCCCTCCACTTT,CASSLGQGNSPLHF,NA,TRBV5-6,few,TRBJ1-6
TGTGCCAGCAGCGTAGGTACGAACACCGGGGAGCTGTTTTTT,CASSVGTNTGELFF,NA,TRBV9,NA,TRBJ2-2